The rows below give T cell receptor beta chains drawn from one sample of a study of blood T cell repertoires in COVID-19. Data came from immunoSEQ multiplex PCR; TCRdb stores just in-frame clones and leaves some out. The table shows approximately 220,000 clones, with 82% occurring only once. The specimen sequenced was peripheral blood. Receptors were obtained from a woman in her seventies with acute or convalescent COVID-19. Each CDR3 is given with its conserved first and last residue. D genes are given only for firm matches.

TRBD1	TRBV7-2	CASRSGTGNYGYTF
.	TRBV6-2/TRBV6-3	CASSVGGYSNQPQHF
TRBD1	TRBV6-5	CATRDSNYGYTF
.	TRBV27	CASSTTGDSDEANEKLFF
TRBD1	TRBV3-1/TRBV3-2	CASRYGQGRITEAFF
.	TRBV12-3/TRBV12-4	CASSLNRLISYTF
.	TRBV5-8	CASSWGTGEAFF
.	TRBV4-3	CASSQDLGNRRGGTEAFF
.	TRBV28	CASSLAGQGFYGYTF
TRBD1	TRBV18	CASSPQTGGLTEAFF
.	TRBV28	CASSSGDRSYGYTF
.	TRBV4-3	CASSQEHRAGQPQHF
TRBD1	TRBV12-3/TRBV12-4	CASSQTGFYGYTF
TRBD2	TRBV10-3	CAISEGLAGSNEQFF
.	TRBV9	CASSPGLPVNYGYTF
TRBD1	TRBV6-5	CASSFGTENTGELFF
.	TRBV19	CASSQYRLGDEKLFF
.	TRBV7-6	CASSLDWTAANYGYTF
.	TRBV19	CASSRNRGDYSGNTIYF
.	TRBV5-1	CASSLRGSGNSPLHF
TRBD1	TRBV4-3	CASSQEATGAPYEQYF
TRBD1	TRBV15	CATSRGDRVNTEAFF
.	TRBV19	CASSPGSAYNEQFF
TRBD2	TRBV11-1	CASSSSGNNEQFF
TRBD1	TRBV9	CASSPRTGENIQYF
TRBD2	TRBV7-2	CASSQGLAGGRNEQFF
TRBD1	TRBV19	CASSAIQGIAFF
TRBD1	TRBV5-6	CASSRQTGRLTEAFF
.	TRBV6-2/TRBV6-3	CASSWDSYQETQYF
.	TRBV19	CASSIGEKLFF
TRBD1	TRBV12-3/TRBV12-4	CASTQGVRQPQHF
.	TRBV29-1	CSVERQVNTGELFF
.	TRBV28	CASRLQASYGYTF
TRBD1	TRBV5-8	CASSFSLQGAGFF
.	TRBV11-2	CASSLRGGTGELFF
TRBD1	TRBV5-6	CASSRGGTGEETQYF